These 24 T cell receptor beta chains were sequenced from one sample in a study of identical twins (dated by TCRdb to the mid-2010s). The receptor library was made with 5' RACE. Reads for this sample came from an Illumina HiSeq 2000. TCRdb itself trimmed the public reads at Q25 with fastp, ran MiXCR and retained productive beta chains. Duplicate CDR3 protein sequences are folded into a single record with the most common DNA and genes. The sample table records just over 450,000 distinct CDR3 sequences; 11% to 15% of these occur just once. The top ten clones comprise around 0.48% of the sample. The sample also formed part of further work on yellow fever vaccine responses in identical twins.

The sample consisted of CD4+ T cells sorted from blood. The receptors come from a woman aged 18-35 years in good health.

V and J are TRBV7-9 and TRBJ2-7; the D gene could be TRBD1 or TRBD2 (5 bases each). Germline-derived CDR1 and CDR2 are SEHNR and FQNEAQ (reference sequence). The CDR3 extends over 13 amino acids. V shed 8 bases and J shed 0 bases, with 11 bases lying between them. The CDR3 protein is CASGWGSSYEQYF. In DNA form, the CDR3 reads TGTGCCAGCGGGTGGGGGAGCTCCTACGAGCAGTACTTC.

The rearrangement links TRBV25-1 to TRBJ2-3; 8 nucleotides line up with TRBD2. V dropped 0 bases and J dropped 4; count of bases not matched to a gene: 9. Germline V gene data show CDR1 as MGHDK and CDR2 as SYGVNS. The CDR3 consists of 17 residues. In DNA form, the CDR3 reads TGTGCCAGCAGTGAATACTTAGCGGGACCCCTTTCAGATACGCAGTATTTT. It yields the protein CASSEYLAGPLSDTQYF.

On this clonotype itself: An end of the junction differs from the germline gene, which may be a read error. V and J are TRBV5-1 and TRBJ2-5, with D perhaps TRBD2 (5 bases). This CDR3 region has 15 residues. The germline CDR1 and CDR2 sequences are SGHRS and YFSETQ. The CDR3 nucleotides read TGCGCCAGCAGCGCCGGCGACTCCCTGGGAGAGACCCCGTACTTC. It is translated as CASSAGDSLGETPYF.

This clonotype was observed a handful of times. The chain employs TRBV19 and TRBJ2-5; the D gene could be TRBD1 or TRBD2 (5 bases each). V was clipped by 6 bases and J by 4 bases, with 18 bases between them. The CDR3 is 15 residues long. Germline V lookup: CDR1 LNHDA, CDR2 SQIVND (reference sequence). CDR3 DNA: TGTGCCAGTAGGGGGGAGCCTCGAGGGTCAGAGACCCAGTACTTC. Translating it yields CASRGEPRGSETQYF.

This sequence joins TRBV20-1 and TRBJ2-1, with 13 bases fitting TRBD2. CDR1 is DFQATT, CDR2 SNEGSKA, per germline (reference sequence). This CDR3 comprises 17 residues. V lost 6 bases, J lost 7 bases, and 15 bases stayed unmatched. The CDR3 DNA follows: TGCAGTGCCACGACTAGCGGGGGGAGGCGTTGGGGTAATGAGCAGTTCTTC. Its translation is CSATTSGGRRWGNEQFF.

The rearrangement uses TRBV20-1 and TRBJ2-2, with D perhaps matching TRBD1 (6 bases). Trimming stripped 4 bases from V and 6 bases from J, with 12 bases between. Germline lookup yields CDR1 DFQATT and CDR2 SNEGSKA (reference sequence). The CDR3 length is 13 residues. Here the CDR3 DNA reads TGCAGTGCTACAGGGGTTCTACCCGGGGAGCTGTTTTTT. It is translated as CSATGVLPGELFF.

The V and J genes are TRBV10-1 and TRBJ2-2; D remains ambiguous. Trimming stripped 2 bases from V and 7 bases from J, with 8 bases between. Germline CDR1 is WNHNN and CDR2 is SYGVQD (reference sequence). The CDR3 has 13 residues. CDR3 loop: CASSEGSFGELFF. CDR3 nucleotide sequence: TGCGCCAGCAGTGAGGGCAGTTTCGGGGAGCTGTTTTTT.

The chain recombines TRBV20-1 with TRBJ1-1; no definite D call. Germline values: CDR1 DFQATT, CDR2 SNEGSKA (reference sequence). With 6 bases removed from V and 8 bases from J, the gap between germline ends came to 16 bases. The CDR3 has 12 residues. DNA for the CDR3: TGCAGTGCCACGAGAGACGCTAGGGAAGCTTTCTTT. The encoded protein is CSATRDAREAFF.

This clonotype was counted between two and nine times. V and J are TRBV6-4 and TRBJ1-5; D might be TRBD1 (5 bases). V was shortened by 2 bases and J by 7 bases, with 9 bases between the two germline ends. Germline V gene data show CDR1 as MRHNA and CDR2 as SNTAGT. This CDR3 is 13 amino acids long. CDR3 loop: CASSDGGYQPQHF. CDR3 in DNA: TGTGCCAGCAGTGACGGGGGATACCAGCCCCAGCATTTT.

This clonotype has just a few counts. V is TRBV7-9 and J is TRBJ2-7; D possibly matches TRBD1 or TRBD2 (5 bases each). Looked up from germline, CDR1 is SEHNR and CDR2 is FQNEAQ (reference sequence). CDR3 length: 15 residues. The V gene lost 4 bases and the J gene lost 9 bases, with 22 bases spanning the gap. The CDR3 DNA reads TGTGCCAGCAGCTCCGCGGGTCCCAGGGCCTTGGGGCAGTACTTC. Amino acid sequence: CASSSAGPRALGQYF.

About this clonotype: A read error may account for a junction end that differs from germline. The V call is TRBV23-1, the J call TRBJ1-5; D is uncertain. TRBV23-1 is an ORF, and what it does is uncertain. CDR3 length equals 15 residues. This CDR3 reads CASSHPQRRNQPQRF. CDR3 DNA sequence: TGCGCCAGCAGTCACCCTCAGCGGAGAAATCAGCCCCAGCGTTTT.

The chain combines TRBV7-9 with TRBJ1-4, with TRBD1 matching 10 bases. Germline V gene data show CDR1 as SEHNR and CDR2 as FQNEAQ (reference sequence). The junction had 2 bases not matched to a gene; V was cut back by 4 bases and J by 3 bases. The CDR3 is made up of 15 amino acids. The DNA of the CDR3 is TGTGCCAGCAGCTACGGGACAGGGGCTAATGAAAAACTGTTTTTT. It specifies CASSYGTGANEKLFF.

Many counts were recorded for this clonotype. The J gene is TRBJ2-1, the V gene TRBV11-2; 7 bases are a match to TRBD1. Per the germline V gene, CDR1 is SGHAT and CDR2 is FQNNGV. J lost 4 bases, V lost 6 bases, and 6 bases had no gene match. This CDR3 spans 14 amino acids. DNA for the CDR3: TGTGCCAGCAGGCCTCTACAGGGGTACAATGAGCAGTTCTTC. It yields the protein CASRPLQGYNEQFF. Together with reference TRBV11-2 and TRBJ2-1, the CDR3 gives the full variable domain: EAGVAQSPRYKIIEKRQSVAFWCNPISGHATLYWYQQILGQGPKLLIQFQNNGVVDDSQLPKDRFSAERLKGVDSTLKIQPAKLEDSAVYLCASRPLQGYNEQFFGPGTRLTVL.

This clonotype was picked up a small number of times. The rearrangement uses TRBV10-3 and TRBJ2-1; D call uncertain. CDR3 length equals 11 residues. Deletions cut 4 bases from V and 8 bases from J, with 6 bases between. Germline values: CDR1 ENHRY, CDR2 SYGVKD. CDR3 amino acids: CAISVADEQFF. In nucleotides, the CDR3 is TGTGCCATCAGTGTTGCCGATGAGCAGTTCTTC.

This clonotype was picked up a small number of times. At one boundary the junction diverges from the germline segment, which might be a read error. The J gene is TRBJ2-6, the V gene TRBV9, with TRBD2 identical over 7 bases. The CDR3 spans 13 residues. Germline loops: CDR1 SGDLS, CDR2 YYNGEE. CDR3 sequence reads: CASSVGGGNVLTF. CDR3 DNA: TGTGCCAGCAGCGTAGGGGGGGGCAACGTCCTGACTTTC.

This clonotype was observed many times. This sequence joins TRBV4-3 and TRBJ2-3, with a possible D match to TRBD1 (6 bases). The V end was cut by 0 bases, the J end by 2 bases, with 12 bases between. There are 16 residues in the CDR3. Germline CDR1 reads LGHNA; CDR2 reads YSLEER. The DNA of the CDR3 is TGCGCCAGCAGCCAAGAGGGGGCGCGGGTCACAGATACGCAGTATTTT. Translation gives CASSQEGARVTDTQYF.

V usage is TRBV20-1 and J usage is TRBJ2-7, with 10 bases matching TRBD2. The J segment lost 2 bases and the V segment lost 0 bases, leaving 10 bases of the junction unmatched. The CDR3 consists of 17 residues. CDR1 DFQATT and CDR2 SNEGSKA come from the germline V gene (reference sequence). CDR3 nucleotide sequence: TGCAGTGCTAGAGATCCCTCCAGCGGGAGGGGAACCTACGAGCAGTACTTC. This sequence encodes CSARDPSSGRGTYEQYF.

This clonotype appeared a few times. The V gene is TRBV19, the J gene TRBJ2-3, with D uncertain. This CDR3 has 13 residues. V was shortened by 10 bases and J by 1 base, with 12 bases between the two germline ends. CDR1 is LNHDA, CDR2 SQIVND, per germline (reference sequence). The CDR3 protein is CANTPAGTDTQYF. CDR3 in DNA: TGTGCCAATACCCCCGCGGGCACAGATACGCAGTATTTT.

The chain employs TRBV5-1 and TRBJ2-7, with a possible D match to TRBD2 (5 bases). CDR1 is SGHRS and CDR2 is YFSETQ in the germline V gene. V was cut by 4 bases and J by 9 bases, with 11 bases left in between. The CDR3 consists of 11 residues. The DNA of the CDR3 is TGCGCCAGCAGCCCGGGAAAGCGGCAGTACTTC. It yields the protein CASSPGKRQYF.

This clonotype came up a few times. V gene TRBV14 combines with J gene TRBJ2-7, with D maybe TRBD1 (6 bases). Germline CDR1 reads SGHDN; CDR2 reads FVKESK. V shed 0 bases and J shed 3 bases, with 12 bases lying between them. The CDR3 covers 15 residues. The CDR3 loop reads CASSQDAQGFYEQYF. CDR3 in DNA: TGTGCCAGCAGCCAAGATGCGCAGGGGTTCTACGAGCAGTACTTC.

At least ten counts were recorded for this clonotype. The CDR3 DNA reads TGTGCCAGCAGTTTAAGTCGGGACAGGAGGAGCTACACCTTC. Amino acids: CASSLSRDRRSYTF. The genes are TRBV28 and TRBJ1-2, with TRBD1 matching over 8 bases. Germline trimming cut 2 bases from V and 9 bases from J; bases unmatched to any gene: 8. The V gene's germline CDR1 is MDHEN and CDR2 SYDVKM. The CDR3 spans 14 residues.

This clonotype was seen only a few times. The V and J genes are TRBV10-3 and TRBJ2-7; a weak D match, TRBD2 (7 bases). This CDR3 has 17 residues. The V gene lost 3 bases and the J gene lost 1 base, with 19 bases spanning the gap. In germline, CDR1 is ENHRY, CDR2 SYGVKD. For the CDR3, the DNA is TGTGCCATCAGTGACCCTGGGGGGGGGCGGTGGTCCTACGAGCAGTACTTC. It encodes CAISDPGGGRWSYEQYF.

The chain has TRBV12-3 or TRBV12-4 and TRBJ2-5; 7 bases agree with TRBD2. V shed 7 bases, J shed 0 bases, and the junction held 8 bases outside the gene matches. This CDR3 contains 15 residues. For the CDR3, the DNA is TGTGCCAGCACGATTCCTAGCGGCCACCAAGAGACCCAGTACTTC. Its translation: CASTIPSGHQETQYF.

This clonotype has more than one count but fewer than ten. V usage is TRBV27 and J usage is TRBJ1-6; D not resolved. CDR3 size: 15 residues. The germline V gene encodes CDR1 MNHEY and CDR2 SMNVEV (reference sequence). V lost 2 bases to trimming and J lost 5 bases, with 10 bases between them. CDR3 in amino acids: CASSLIVGDNSPLHF. For the CDR3, the DNA is TGTGCCAGCAGTTTAATTGTCGGGGATAATTCACCCCTCCACTTT.